This entry is about one T cell receptor (beta chain). Data came from immunoSEQ multiplex PCR; TCRdb stores just in-frame clones and leaves some out. The table includes some 120,000 clones, 86% detected once. The CDR3 contains 13 residues. Trimming cost V 5 bases and J 5 bases; bases outside gene matches: 3. Germline-derived CDR1 and CDR2 are LGHDT and YNNKEL (reference sequence). This specimen comes from a study of blood T cell repertoires in COVID-19. For the study at large: Spain, Italy and the United States supplied samples that represented acute and convalescent COVID-19. The analysed material was cDNA or gDNA that came from T cells, B-cell-depleted T cells, or PBMCs.

The chain combines TRBV3-1 (or the pseudogene TRBV3-2) with TRBJ1-1; 9 bases match TRBD1. The TCR sequence derives from a man aged 35-49 years with acute or convalescent COVID-19. Input material: peripheral blood. The CDR3 nucleotides are TGTGCCAGCAGCGGGACAGGGCGGACTGAAGCTTTCTTT. Its translation is CASSGTGRTEAFF.